The T cell receptor beta chain under discussion was sequenced for a study of shared clonotypes between healthy human individuals. Study-level information: The plates for each donor numbered three CD4 naive, three CD4 memory, two CD8 naive and one CD8 memory.

Study results and limitations: Sampling covered nothing but blood. Tissue TCR repertoires likely differ from those found in blood. Larger estimated richness was generally recorded for naive subsets relative to memory subsets.

The germline V gene encodes CDR1 MNHEY and CDR2 SVGAGI. The CDR3 sequence is 14 residues long. With 6 bases removed from V and 6 bases from J, the gap between germline ends came to 17 bases. This table comes from immunoSEQ multiplex PCR, and its TCRdb copy is limited to in-frame clones, with some not included. The table lists some 2,000,000 clones, 90% to 96% of them singletons, with 0.1% to 0.15% in the top ten. Remarks on this clone: Its antigen is not identified.

Sequenced input: naive CD4+ T cells sorted from blood. As for subset: CD45RA+ positively selected. This receptor was obtained from a man aged 18 to 29 in good health. V usage is TRBV6-5 and J usage is TRBJ1-2, with a tentative D call TRBD1 (5 bases). In DNA form, the CDR3 reads TGTGCCAGCAGCCGGGACTCAACGCGGGATGGCTACACCTTC. Its translation: CASSRDSTRDGYTF.